One sample yielded the 30 T cell receptor beta chains listed below, sequenced in a study of blood T cell repertoires in COVID-19. The table came from immunoSEQ multiplex PCR; TCRdb's copy has only in-frame clones and leaves some out. The sample includes about 310,000 clones, just under 90% of them seen just once. The sample consisted of PBMCs or T cells enriched from blood (not recorded which). The receptors were gathered from a woman in her 30s who had recovered from COVID-19.

The chain's CDR3 is CASSPRRGIDGNQPQHF. DNA of the CDR3: TGTGCCAGCAGCCCCCGGCGGGGGATTGATGGCAATCAGCCCCAGCATTTT. This chain uses TRBV6-2 or TRBV6-3 with TRBJ1-5, with D possibly TRBD1 on 5 matching bases. There are 17 residues in the CDR3. Per the germline V gene, CDR1 is MNHEY and CDR2 is SVGEGT. V was shortened by 6 bases and J by 2 bases, with 20 bases between the two germline ends.

The chain couples TRBV25-1 to TRBJ1-4; the D gene is possibly TRBD1 (5 bases). Per germline, CDR1 MGHDK and CDR2 SYGVNS. Trimming took 4 bases from V and 6 from J, leaving 9 bases between them. The CDR3 is made up of 13 amino acids. The CDR3 region has the DNA TGTGCCAGCAGTGTTCGGGGGGATGAAAAACTGTTTTTT. Its protein is CASSVRGDEKLFF.

This clone appeared once. DNA of the CDR3: TGTGCCAGCAGCCTACAGGGTTTCTGGGAAAAACTGTTTTTT. This encodes CASSLQGFWEKLFF. The chain recombines TRBV2 with TRBJ1-4, with D perhaps matching TRBD1 (6 bases). The V end lost 6 bases, the J end lost 8 bases, and 16 bases lay between the germline ends. CDR1 and CDR2 from the germline V gene are SNHLY and FYNNEI. There are 14 residues in the CDR3.

The V gene is TRBV3-1 (or the pseudogene TRBV3-2), the J gene TRBJ2-2; D is perhaps TRBD2 (5 bases). V shed 0 bases and J shed 3 bases, with 5 bases lying between them. The germline V gene has CDR1 LGHDT and CDR2 YNNKEL (reference sequence). This CDR3 spans 14 amino acids. DNA of the CDR3: TGTGCCAGCAGCCAAGAGAGGGACACCGGGGAGCTGTTTTTT. Its translation: CASSQERDTGELFF.

The chain joins TRBV7-3 to TRBJ2-7; 8 positions agree with TRBD1. The V gene's germline CDR1 is SGHTA and CDR2 FQGTGA. The CDR3 extends over 14 amino acids. V was clipped by 3 bases and J by 2 bases; unmatched bases: 3. The CDR3 loop is CASSLGQVPYEQYF. In DNA form, the CDR3 reads TGTGCCAGCAGCTTGGGACAGGTCCCCTACGAGCAGTACTTC.

The chain carries TRBV27 and TRBJ2-5, with 9 bases identical to TRBD1. The V segment lost 6 bases and the J segment 3 bases; nucleotides outside the gene matches: 8. Germline CDR1 and CDR2: MNHEY and SMNVEV (reference sequence). CDR3 length equals 15 residues. The CDR3 loop is CASSSTGTGKETQYF. Written as DNA, the CDR3 is TGTGCCAGCAGCTCCACCGGGACAGGGAAAGAGACCCAGTACTTC.

The chain is built from TRBV18 and TRBJ2-3, with 7 bases fitting TRBD1. Germline V gene data show CDR1 as KGHSH and CDR2 as LQKENI. The CDR3 totals 14 residues. The V segment lost 3 bases and the J segment 6 bases; nucleotides outside the gene matches: 6. CDR3 loop: CASSPRQGGDTQYF. The CDR3 DNA follows: TGTGCCAGCTCACCCCGACAGGGCGGGGATACGCAGTATTTT.

This clone was recorded once. V gene TRBV20-1 combines with J gene TRBJ2-7; 12 nucleotides align to TRBD2. Per the germline V gene, CDR1 is DFQATT and CDR2 is SNEGSKA (reference sequence). J gave up 5 bases and V 4 bases, and 6 bases lay outside the gene matches. The CDR3 consists of 14 residues. This CDR3 reads CSAIETSGSDEQYF. In nucleotides, the CDR3 is TGCAGTGCTATTGAGACTAGCGGGAGTGACGAGCAGTACTTC.

V gene TRBV24-1 combines with J gene TRBJ1-3; 7 bases align to TRBD1. The CDR3 extends over 16 amino acids. V shed 5 bases, J shed 0 bases, and the junction held 6 bases outside the gene matches. Germline V CDR1 and CDR2: KGHDR, SFDVKD. The CDR3 sequence: CATSVPGTDSGNTIYF. DNA for the CDR3: TGTGCCACCAGTGTCCCAGGGACAGACTCTGGAAACACCATATATTTT.

This clone was counted once. The chain links TRBV7-8 to TRBJ1-6; D might be TRBD1 (6 bases). Germline V CDR1 and CDR2: SGHVS, FQNEAQ. Trimming left V 5 bases short and J 5 bases short, with 16 bases between. This CDR3 region has 16 residues. CDR3: CASSPTPDRNNSPLHF. The CDR3 bases are TGTGCCAGCAGCCCCACTCCGGACAGAAATAATTCACCCCTCCACTTT.

This clone was counted a single time. The chain couples TRBV2 to TRBJ2-7; D gene ambiguous. Germline V gives CDR1 SNHLY, CDR2 FYNNEI. V was clipped by 3 bases and J by 4 bases, with 10 bases between them. CDR3 length: 13 residues. DNA for the CDR3: TGTGCCAGCAGTGACCCGCCCAGTTACGAGCAGTACTTC. Encoded protein: CASSDPPSYEQYF.

The chain uses TRBV15 and TRBJ2-3; TRBD2 matches 9 bases. CDR3 length: 16 amino acids. From germline, CDR1 is LNHNV and CDR2 YYDKDF (reference sequence). The junction had 10 bases not matched to a gene; V was cut back by 6 bases and J by 3 bases. The CDR3 sequence is CATRNPGGLATDTQYF. The CDR3 DNA follows: TGTGCCACCAGGAACCCTGGCGGACTAGCGACAGATACGCAGTATTTT.

This clone was seen more than once but under ten times. This chain joins TRBV4-2 and TRBJ2-1; 7 nucleotides agree with TRBD2. V lost 1 base to trimming and J lost 0 bases; unmatched junction nucleotides: 6. The CDR3 covers 17 residues. CDR1 is LGHNA and CDR2 is YNFKEQ in the germline V gene. The CDR3 DNA reads TGTGCCAGCAGCCAAGTTTTGCGGGGGAGCTCCTACAATGAGCAGTTCTTC. This translates into CASSQVLRGSSYNEQFF.

This clone appeared once. This chain joins TRBV28 and TRBJ2-1; TRBD1 matches 7 bases. CDR3 size: 18 residues. V lost 2 bases, J lost 0 bases, and 10 bases stayed unmatched. Per germline, CDR1 MDHEN and CDR2 SYDVKM. CDR3 residues: CASSLIGKGGSSYNEQFF. The CDR3 DNA reads TGTGCCAGCAGTTTAATAGGGAAAGGGGGCAGCTCCTACAATGAGCAGTTCTTC.

V usage is TRBV18 and J usage is TRBJ2-2; D perhaps matches TRBD1 (5 bases). V was trimmed by 4 bases and J by 2 bases, leaving 11 bases between them. CDR1 and CDR2 from the germline V gene are KGHSH and LQKENI. The CDR3 totals 15 residues. The CDR3 sequence: CASSQGAANTGELFF. DNA of the CDR3: TGTGCCAGCTCACAAGGGGCAGCTAACACCGGGGAGCTGTTTTTT. Variable domain in full (rest from reference TRBV18 and TRBJ2-2): NAGVMQNPRHLVRRRGQEARLRCSPMKGHSHVYWYRQLPEEGLKFMVYLQKENIIDESGMPKERFSAEFPKEGPSILRIQQVVRGDSAAYFCASSQGAANTGELFFGEGSRLTVL.

The genes are TRBV15 and TRBJ1-2; TRBD1 aligns across 7 bases. The CDR3 spans 15 residues. The V segment lost 1 base and the J segment 2 bases; nucleotides outside the gene matches: 4. Germline CDR1 reads LNHNV; CDR2 reads YYDKDF (reference sequence). As DNA, the CDR3 is TGTGCCACCAGCAGAGGGGACAGATCCAACTATGGCTACACCTTC. This gives the protein CATSRGDRSNYGYTF. The whole variable domain, remainder taken from reference TRBV15 and TRBJ1-2, is DAMVIQNPRYQVTQFGKPVTLSCSQTLNHNVMYWYQQKSSQAPKLLFHYYDKDFNNEADTPDNFQSRRPNTSFCFLDIRSPGLGDTAMYLCATSRGDRSNYGYTFGSGTRLTVV.

The V and J genes are TRBV7-9 and TRBJ2-1, with 7 positions matching TRBD1. CDR1 and CDR2 from the germline V gene are SEHNR and FQNEAQ (reference sequence). Unmatched junction bases numbered 1, after V lost 5 bases and J lost 3 bases. The CDR3 length is 13 residues. CDR3 amino acids: CASSRDSYNEQFF. Here the CDR3 DNA reads TGTGCCAGCAGCCGGGACAGCTACAATGAGCAGTTCTTC.

This clone was seen a single time. The gene calls are TRBV6-5 and TRBJ2-5; 7 bases agree with TRBD2. Losses at the gene ends were 2 bases for V and 5 bases for J; bases not matched to a gene: 8. Germline V gene data show CDR1 as MNHEY and CDR2 as SVGAGI. The CDR3 sequence is 15 residues long. This chain's CDR3 is CASSYIWGGTETQYF. Here the CDR3 DNA reads TGTGCCAGCAGTTACATATGGGGAGGGACGGAGACCCAGTACTTC.

The genes are TRBV6-1 and TRBJ2-3; 7 bases agree with TRBD2. V shed 2 bases and J 5 bases; nucleotides not matched to a gene: 10. This CDR3 has 16 residues. The V gene's germline CDR1 is MNHNS and CDR2 SASEGT. The CDR3 DNA follows: TGTGCCAGCAGTGAACCCTTGGGACTAAACGGAGATACGCAGTATTTT. The encoded protein is CASSEPLGLNGDTQYF.

This clone appeared a single time. The chain uses TRBV9 and TRBJ2-2; 12 bases are shared with TRBD1. Germline values: CDR1 SGDLS, CDR2 YYNGEE. V lost 4 bases to trimming and J lost 6 bases; unmatched junction nucleotides: 10. The CDR3 is 17 residues long. The CDR3 sequence: CASSILPGQGAPGELFF. As DNA, the CDR3 is TGTGCCAGCAGCATACTACCGGGACAGGGGGCCCCCGGGGAGCTGTTTTTT.

This chain uses TRBV6-5 with TRBJ1-6; no reliable D call. Trimming shortened V by 0 bases and J by 6 bases, and 6 bases separated the two germline ends. Germline assignment: CDR1 MNHEY and CDR2 SVGAGI. The CDR3 extends over 14 amino acids. This chain's CDR3 is CASSYSAVNSPLHF. CDR3 nucleotides: TGTGCCAGCAGTTACTCGGCAGTTAATTCACCCCTCCACTTT.

The rearrangement links TRBV6-5 to TRBJ1-2; D is unclear. V lost 0 bases and J 4 bases, leaving 9 bases between the germline ends. The CDR3 covers 14 residues. Germline assignment: CDR1 MNHEY and CDR2 SVGAGI. The CDR3 DNA follows: TGTGCCAGCAGTTACTCCGTGTCGGGCTATGGCTACACCTTC. As protein: CASSYSVSGYGYTF.

This chain joins TRBV7-9 and TRBJ2-7, with TRBD1 matching over 10 bases. The J segment lost 2 bases and the V segment lost 4 bases, leaving 5 bases of the junction unmatched. The germline V gene has CDR1 SEHNR and CDR2 FQNEAQ (reference sequence). This CDR3 has 15 residues. The CDR3 loop is CASSSTGTGAYEQYF. In DNA, the CDR3 is TGTGCCAGCAGCTCCACCGGGACAGGGGCCTACGAGCAGTACTTC.

The rearrangement joins TRBV7-2 to TRBJ2-7, with D unresolved. The CDR3 has 13 amino acids. Germline CDR1 reads SGHTA; CDR2 reads FQGNSA. V lost 1 base, J lost 2 bases, and 6 bases lay in between. CDR3 coding DNA: TGTGCCAGCAGCTTAGTGTCAACCTACGAGCAGTACTTC. The encoded protein is CASSLVSTYEQYF.

This chain connects TRBV5-1 to TRBJ2-5; a weak D match, TRBD2 (7 bases). The CDR3 is made up of 17 amino acids. CDR1 is SGHRS, CDR2 YFSETQ, per germline. V shed 0 bases and J shed 1 base, with 16 bases lying between them. The CDR3 region is CASSLAGGPYFQETQYF. The CDR3, as DNA: TGCGCCAGCAGCTTGGCCGGGGGGCCTTATTTCCAAGAGACCCAGTACTTC.

CDR3: CASVPTSGKGGELFF. In DNA, the CDR3 is TGTGCTAGTGTTCCGACTAGCGGGAAGGGCGGGGAGCTGTTTTTT. The chain uses TRBV12-5 and TRBJ2-2; 11 bases agree with TRBD2. With 7 bases clipped from V and 7 bases from J, the junction kept 8 bases outside the gene matches. The CDR3 extends over 15 amino acids. Germline V lookup: CDR1 LGHNT, CDR2 FRNRAP. The entire variable domain, with the rest obtained from reference TRBV12-5 and TRBJ2-2, is as follows: DARVTQTPRHKVTEMGQEVTMRCQPILGHNTVFWYRQTMMQGLELLAYFRNRAPLDDSGMPKDRFSAEMPDATLATLKIQPSEPRDSAVYFCASVPTSGKGGELFFGEGSRLTVL.

The chain carries TRBV3-1 (or the pseudogene TRBV3-2) and TRBJ1-2; D might be TRBD1 (6 bases). The germline V and J ends were trimmed by 4 bases and 4 bases, with 13 bases remaining between them. Germline CDR1 and CDR2: LGHDT and YNNKEL (reference sequence). This CDR3 comprises 14 residues. The CDR3 DNA reads TGTGCCAGCAGCCCTCAGGGGTGGGGCTATGGCTACACCTTC. Translation gives CASSPQGWGYGYTF.

The rearrangement uses TRBV30 and TRBJ1-1; TRBD1 might be the D (6 bases). Germline lookup yields CDR1 GTSNPN and CDR2 SVGIG (reference sequence). This CDR3 has 13 residues. V shed 3 bases and J shed 13 bases, with 21 bases lying between them. CDR3 region: CAWRTLEGQRNFF. CDR3 in DNA: TGTGCCTGGAGAACACTAGAAGGACAGCGGAATTTCTTT.

This clone was seen only a few times. The chain carries TRBV12-3 or TRBV12-4 and TRBJ1-5; D might be TRBD1 (5 bases). The CDR3 runs 13 residues. Trimming left V 7 bases short and J 5 bases short, with 12 bases between. This CDR3 reads CASMPGADQPQHF. The CDR3 nucleotides are TGTGCCAGCATGCCTGGGGCCGATCAGCCCCAGCATTTT.

The CDR3, as DNA: TGTGCCAGCAGCAATTCAGCGGGAGGGCCGGGGAATGAGCAGTTCTTC. This translates into CASSNSAGGPGNEQFF. This chain links TRBV11-2 with TRBJ2-1; TRBD2 matches at 10 bases. From germline, CDR1 is SGHAT and CDR2 FQNNGV. Trimming cost V 5 bases and J 7 bases; bases outside gene matches: 11. The CDR3 spans 16 residues.